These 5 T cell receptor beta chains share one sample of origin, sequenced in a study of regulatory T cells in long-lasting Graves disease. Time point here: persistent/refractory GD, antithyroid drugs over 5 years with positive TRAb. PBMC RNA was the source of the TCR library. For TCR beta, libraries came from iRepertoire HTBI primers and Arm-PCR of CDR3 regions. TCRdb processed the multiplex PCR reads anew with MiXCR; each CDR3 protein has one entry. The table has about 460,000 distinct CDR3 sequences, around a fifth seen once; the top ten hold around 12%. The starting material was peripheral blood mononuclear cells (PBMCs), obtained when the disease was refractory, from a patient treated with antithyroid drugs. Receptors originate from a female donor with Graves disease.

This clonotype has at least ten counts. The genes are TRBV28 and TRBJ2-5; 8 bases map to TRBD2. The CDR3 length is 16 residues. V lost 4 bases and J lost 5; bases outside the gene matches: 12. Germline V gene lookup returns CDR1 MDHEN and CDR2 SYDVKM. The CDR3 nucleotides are TGTGCCAGCAGTTCACCTAGGAGCGGGGGTTCGGAGACCCAGTACTTC. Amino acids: CASSSPRSGGSETQYF.

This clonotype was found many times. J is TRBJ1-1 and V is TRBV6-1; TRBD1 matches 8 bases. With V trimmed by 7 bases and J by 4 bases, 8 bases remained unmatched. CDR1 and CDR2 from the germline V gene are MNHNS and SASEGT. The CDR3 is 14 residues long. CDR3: CASTGGEWGTEAFF. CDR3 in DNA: TGTGCCAGCACAGGGGGCGAATGGGGCACTGAAGCTTTCTTT.

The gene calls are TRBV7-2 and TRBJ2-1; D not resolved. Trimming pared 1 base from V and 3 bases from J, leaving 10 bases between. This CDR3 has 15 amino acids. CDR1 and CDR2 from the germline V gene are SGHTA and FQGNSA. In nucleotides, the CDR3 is TGTGCCAGCAGCTTAGTGGTAGGGTTCTACAATGAGCAGTTCTTC. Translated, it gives CASSLVVGFYNEQFF.

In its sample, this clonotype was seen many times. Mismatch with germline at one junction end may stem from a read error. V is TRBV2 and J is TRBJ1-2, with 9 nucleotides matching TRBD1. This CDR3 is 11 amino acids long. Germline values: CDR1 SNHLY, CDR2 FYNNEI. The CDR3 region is CRQGANYGYTF. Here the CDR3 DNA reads TGCCGACAGGGGGCTAACTATGGCTACACCTTC.

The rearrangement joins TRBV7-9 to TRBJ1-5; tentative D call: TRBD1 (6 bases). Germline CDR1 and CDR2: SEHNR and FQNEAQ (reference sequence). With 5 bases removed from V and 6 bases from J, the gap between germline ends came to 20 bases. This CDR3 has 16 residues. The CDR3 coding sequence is TGTGCCAGCAGCCTAAGGGGGACAACCGAGGGTCAGCCCCAGCATTTT. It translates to CASSLRGTTEGQPQHF.